Presented here are 21 T cell receptor beta chains from one specimen sequenced in a study of post-analysis software for immune sequencing data. The study, taken as a whole, reports: Five TRBV segments (TRBV5-6, TRBV5-1 and TRBV20-1 among them) occurred more frequently in patients than in controls.

TCR beta cDNA libraries included unique molecular identifiers. One entry per CDR3 protein results from TCRdb running MiXCR on the PCR reads. The sample records about 770,000 distinct CDR3 sequences, 35% to 55% being singletons. These receptors have no known antigen. The sequenced sample was blood. The receptors derive from a girl under 18 with multiple sclerosis.

The V and J genes are TRBV7-8 and TRBJ2-7; the D gene is possibly TRBD2 (5 bases). Germline CDR1 is SGHVS and CDR2 is FQNEAQ. CDR3 length: 15 amino acids. V lost 6 bases and J lost 2, with 17 bases in between. This chain's CDR3 is CASSFKRTEPYEQYF. DNA for the CDR3: TGTGCCAGCAGTTTCAAGCGGACGGAGCCCTACGAGCAGTACTTC.

This chain joins TRBV27 and TRBJ2-4; 9 nucleotides agree with TRBD2. This CDR3 has 18 residues. CDR1 is MNHEY and CDR2 is SMNVEV in the germline V gene (reference sequence). Trimming removed 0 bases from V and 8 bases from J; junction bases left unmatched: 14. The CDR3 is CASSLSKLAGTIRDIQYF. The CDR3, as DNA: TGTGCCAGCAGTTTATCGAAGCTAGCGGGAACCATAAGAGACATTCAGTACTTC.

The chain joins TRBV5-5 to TRBJ2-7, with D uncertain. Per germline, CDR1 SGHKS and CDR2 YYEKEE (reference sequence). This CDR3 comprises 13 residues. With 4 bases removed from V and 3 bases from J, the gap between germline ends came to 11 bases. The CDR3 sequence: CASSPDPFYEQYF. The CDR3 coding sequence is TGTGCCAGCAGCCCAGACCCCTTCTACGAGCAGTACTTC.

V is TRBV29-1 and J is TRBJ2-7, with unresolved D. V was cut by 6 bases and J by 3 bases, with 24 bases left in between. The CDR3 totals 16 residues. Germline CDR1 is SQVTM and CDR2 is ANQGSEA. DNA for the CDR3: TGCAGCGTGCTCATATTGGGGTCCCCCCGAGACTACGAGCAGTACTTC. Amino acid sequence: CSVLILGSPRDYEQYF.

The sample holds a few counts of this clonotype. This sequence joins TRBV29-1 and TRBJ1-1; 10 bases map to TRBD1. The CDR3 totals 12 residues. J lost 11 bases, V lost 3 bases, and 6 bases had no gene match. Per germline, CDR1 SQVTM and CDR2 ANQGSEA. The CDR3 sequence is CSVDLTGGRAFF. For the CDR3, the DNA is TGCAGCGTTGACCTGACAGGGGGCAGGGCTTTCTTT.

The genes are TRBV20-1 and TRBJ2-3; 10 bases fit TRBD1. Germline CDR1 reads DFQATT; CDR2 reads SNEGSKA (reference sequence). CDR3 length: 15 amino acids. V was pared by 5 bases and J by 4 bases, with 9 bases of the junction left unmatched. CDR3 in amino acids: CSAGRRTGGSDTQYF. CDR3 DNA sequence: TGCAGTGCTGGGAGGAGGACAGGGGGTTCAGATACGCAGTATTTT.

CDR3 sequence (DNA): TGTGCCAGCATACCGATAATCCCCCAGGGGAAGAACGAGCAGTACTTC. This sequence encodes CASIPIIPQGKNEQYF. The chain recombines TRBV28 with TRBJ2-5; a weak D match, TRBD1 (6 bases). The J call could be wrong; TRBJ2-7 is a better fit for the DNA end. CDR3 length: 16 residues. Germline V gene sequence: CDR1 MDHEN, CDR2 SYDVKM.

The J gene is TRBJ2-5, the V gene TRBV20-1; 8 bases map to TRBD2. This CDR3 region has 15 residues. V lost 6 bases, J lost 11 bases, and 20 bases stayed unmatched. Germline CDR1 DFQATT, CDR2 SNEGSKA (reference sequence). The CDR3 DNA is TGCAGTGCCGAATCGGGCGGCGGGAGGAGCTATGAGCAGTACTTC. Its translation: CSAESGGGRSYEQYF.

The rearrangement joins TRBV15 to TRBJ1-2; possibly TRBD1 for D (5 bases). Trimming took off 0 bases at V and 6 bases at J, with 14 bases between the two ends. The CDR3 has 15 residues. The germline gives CDR1 LNHNV, CDR2 YYDKDF (reference sequence). This CDR3 reads CATSRDIRAGHGYTF. The CDR3 region has the DNA TGTGCCACCAGCAGAGATATCAGGGCCGGGCATGGCTACACCTTC.

This chain uses TRBV20-1 with TRBJ2-3, with 11 bases fitting TRBD2. Germline V lookup: CDR1 DFQATT, CDR2 SNEGSKA (reference sequence). The CDR3 is 15 residues long. Losses at the gene ends were 3 bases for V and 5 bases for J; bases not matched to a gene: 7. In DNA form, the CDR3 reads TGCAGTGCTAGCCTACTAGCGGGAGTGGTAGATACGCAGTATTTT. Its protein product is CSASLLAGVVDTQYF.

The CDR3 region has the DNA TGTGCCTGGAGGACGGACAGGGATGGAGGCTACACCTTC. Its protein is CAWRTDRDGGYTF. The chain is built from TRBV30 and TRBJ1-2; the match to TRBD1 covers 8 bases. The V gene's germline CDR1 is GTSNPN and CDR2 SVGIG (reference sequence). V shed 3 bases, J shed 8 bases, and the junction held 8 bases outside the gene matches. CDR3 length: 13 residues.

The genes are TRBV6-4 and TRBJ2-6, with D perhaps matching TRBD1 (5 bases). Per the germline V gene, CDR1 is MRHNA and CDR2 is SNTAGT. With 5 bases removed from V and 0 bases from J, the gap between germline ends came to 11 bases. CDR3 length equals 16 residues. Written as DNA, the CDR3 is TGTGCCAGCAGTCCCGACAGAAACTCTGGGGCCAACGTCCTGACTTTC. This encodes CASSPDRNSGANVLTF.

This clonotype has more than one count but fewer than ten. The V gene is TRBV2, the J gene TRBJ1-2; D gene ambiguous. The CDR3 totals 12 residues. Germline V gives CDR1 SNHLY, CDR2 FYNNEI. V was cut by 4 bases and J by 3 bases, with 6 bases left in between. The CDR3 loop is CASSVRDYGYTF. The DNA of the CDR3 is TGTGCCAGCAGTGTCCGGGACTATGGCTACACCTTC.

This clonotype was seen a few times. The genes are TRBV4-1 and TRBJ2-1; D not resolved. The V and J ends lost 0 bases and 0 bases respectively, with 12 bases between them. The CDR3 covers 17 residues. Germline assignment: CDR1 MGHRA and CDR2 YSYEKL. The CDR3 spells CASSQDHAASSYNEQFF. In nucleotides, the CDR3 is TGCGCCAGCAGCCAAGATCACGCGGCTTCCTCCTACAATGAGCAGTTCTTC.

Only one count was recorded for this clonotype. The gene calls are TRBV6-1 and TRBJ1-1; D is uncertain. V gave up 6 bases and J gave up 3 bases, with 14 bases separating them. CDR3 length equals 14 residues. Germline V CDR1 and CDR2: MNHNS, SASEGT. The CDR3 is CASSHTALDTEAFF. The CDR3 DNA reads as TGTGCCAGCAGCCATACAGCGCTGGACACTGAAGCTTTCTTT.

This clonotype has just one count. The V call is TRBV7-9, the J call TRBJ2-7; 12 bases are shared with TRBD2. The CDR3 sequence is 14 residues long. The junction had 4 bases not matched to a gene; V was cut back by 5 bases and J by 5 bases. Germline assignment: CDR1 SEHNR and CDR2 FQNEAQ (reference sequence). CDR3 sequence reads: CASSGLAGRDEQYF. CDR3 bases: TGTGCCAGCAGCGGACTAGCGGGGCGGGACGAGCAGTACTTC.

This chain uses TRBV20-1 with TRBJ2-5, with 8 bases matching TRBD1. V was clipped by 5 bases and J by 2 bases; unmatched bases: 7. Germline values: CDR1 DFQATT, CDR2 SNEGSKA (reference sequence). The CDR3 totals 14 residues. The CDR3 sequence: CSAPTGEVQETQYF. CDR3 in DNA: TGCAGTGCTCCGACAGGGGAGGTTCAAGAGACCCAGTACTTC.

The V and J genes are TRBV12-3 or TRBV12-4 and TRBJ2-7, with 7 nucleotides matching TRBD1. V was pared by 8 bases and J by 2 bases, with 6 bases of the junction left unmatched. CDR3 length equals 13 residues. DNA of the CDR3: TGTGCCAGCTCCAGGACAGGAACCTACGAGCAGTACTTC. Protein: CASSRTGTYEQYF.

The gene calls are TRBV5-1 and TRBJ1-2; TRBD1 is a possible D gene (5 bases). Per the germline V gene, CDR1 is SGHRS and CDR2 is YFSETQ. The CDR3 contains 11 residues. V gave up 6 bases and J gave up 8 bases, with 11 bases separating them. The CDR3 reads CASKSEGGYTF. The CDR3 DNA reads TGCGCCAGCAAAAGTGAGGGGGGCTACACCTTC.

The V call is TRBV7-8, the J call TRBJ2-1; 8 nucleotides align to TRBD2. This CDR3 contains 15 residues. CDR1 and CDR2 (germline): SGHVS, FQNEAQ. J was trimmed by 4 bases and V by 1 base; bases with no gene match: 3. CDR3 sequence (DNA): TGTGCCAGCAGCTTAGGGACTAGCTTGTACAATGAGCAGTTCTTC. Its translation: CASSLGTSLYNEQFF.

V is TRBV7-3 and J is TRBJ1-1; D perhaps matches TRBD1 (6 bases). The CDR3 totals 14 residues. The ends were cut back, 5 bases at V and 0 bases at J, with 10 bases in the middle. Germline V gene sequence: CDR1 SGHTA, CDR2 FQGTGA. The CDR3 bases are TGTGCCAGCAGCCCGGGGGCCTTGAACACTGAAGCTTTCTTT. The encoded protein is CASSPGALNTEAFF.